This T cell receptor (beta chain) emerged from a study of blood T cell repertoires in COVID-19. Study information: The samples span acute and convalescent COVID-19 from the United States, Italy and Spain. PBMCs, B-cell-depleted T cells, or T cells were the source of the cDNA or gDNA that made up the material.

The count of this clone is one. The CDR3 length is 14 residues. In germline, CDR1 is LGHNT, CDR2 FRNRAP. After removal of 8 bases from V and 3 bases from J, the junction contained 7 bases not matched to a gene. In the original processing: It was from reference gene primer amplification that nucleated cell counts were estimated. Sequencing used immunoSEQ multiplex PCR; TCRdb keeps in-frame clones, though not all of them. That table gives V, J and clone size, and the DNA gave D and trimming. In the table there are some 120,000 clones, roughly 81% of which are singletons. The sequenced sample consisted of peripheral blood. The V and J genes are TRBV12-5 and TRBJ2-1; TRBD2 aligns across 7 bases. This receptor was obtained from a human donor in a cohort sampled during active COVID-19. DNA of the CDR3: TGTGCTAGTCTACCCGGGACTAACTACAATGAGCAGTTCTTC. Its protein product is CASLPGTNYNEQFF. Complete variable domain (other parts from reference TRBV12-5 and TRBJ2-1): DARVTQTPRHKVTEMGQEVTMRCQPILGHNTVFWYRQTMMQGLELLAYFRNRAPLDDSGMPKDRFSAEMPDATLATLKIQPSEPRDSAVYFCASLPGTNYNEQFFGPGTRLTVL.